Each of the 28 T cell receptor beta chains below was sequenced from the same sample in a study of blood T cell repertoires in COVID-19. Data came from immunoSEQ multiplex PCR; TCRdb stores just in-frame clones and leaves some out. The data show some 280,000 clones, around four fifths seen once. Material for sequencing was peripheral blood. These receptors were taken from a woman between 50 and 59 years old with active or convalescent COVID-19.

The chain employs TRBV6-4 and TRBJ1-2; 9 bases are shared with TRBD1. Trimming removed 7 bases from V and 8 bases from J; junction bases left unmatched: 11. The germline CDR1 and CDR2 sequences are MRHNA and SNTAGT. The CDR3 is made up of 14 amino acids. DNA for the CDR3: TGTGCCAGCACCGTGACAGGGGGAGGAGGCGGCTACACCTTC. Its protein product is CASTVTGGGGGYTF.

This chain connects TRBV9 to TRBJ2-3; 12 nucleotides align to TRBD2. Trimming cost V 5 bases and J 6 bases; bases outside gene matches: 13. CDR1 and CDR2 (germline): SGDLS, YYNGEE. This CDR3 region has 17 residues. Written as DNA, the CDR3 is TGTGCCAGCAGTCCCCCCCCCGGACTAGCGGGATGGGATACGCAGTATTTT. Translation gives CASSPPPGLAGWDTQYF.

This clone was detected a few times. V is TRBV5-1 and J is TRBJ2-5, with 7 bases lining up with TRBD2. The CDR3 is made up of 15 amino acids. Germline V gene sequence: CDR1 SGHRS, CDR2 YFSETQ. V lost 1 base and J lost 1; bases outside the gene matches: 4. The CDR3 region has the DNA TGCGCCAGCAGCTTGCTGACTAGCTCCCAAGAGACCCAGTACTTC. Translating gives CASSLLTSSQETQYF.

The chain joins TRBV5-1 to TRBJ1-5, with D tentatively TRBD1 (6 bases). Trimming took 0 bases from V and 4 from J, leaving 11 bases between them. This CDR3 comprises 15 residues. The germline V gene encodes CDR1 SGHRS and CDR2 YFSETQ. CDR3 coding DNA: TGCGCCAGCAGCTTGGACGCGCAGGGGAATCAGCCCCAGCATTTT. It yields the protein CASSLDAQGNQPQHF.

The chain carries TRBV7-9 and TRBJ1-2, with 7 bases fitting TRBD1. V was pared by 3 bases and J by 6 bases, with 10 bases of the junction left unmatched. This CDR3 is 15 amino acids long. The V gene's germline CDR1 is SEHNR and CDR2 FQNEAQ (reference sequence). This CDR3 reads CASSFGRTGGDGYTF. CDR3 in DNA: TGTGCCAGCAGCTTTGGGAGGACAGGCGGGGATGGCTACACCTTC.

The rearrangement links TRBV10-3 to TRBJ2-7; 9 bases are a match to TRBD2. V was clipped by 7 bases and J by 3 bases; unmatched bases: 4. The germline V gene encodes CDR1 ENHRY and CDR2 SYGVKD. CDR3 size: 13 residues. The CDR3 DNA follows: TGTGCCATCAAGCCACTAGCGGGCTACGAGCAGTACTTC. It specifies CAIKPLAGYEQYF.

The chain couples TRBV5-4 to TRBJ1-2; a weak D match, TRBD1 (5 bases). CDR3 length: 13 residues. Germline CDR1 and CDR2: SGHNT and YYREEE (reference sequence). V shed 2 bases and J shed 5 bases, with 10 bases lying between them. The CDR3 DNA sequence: TGTGCCAGCAGCTTTGAACAGGTTTATGGCTACACCTTC. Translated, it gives CASSFEQVYGYTF.

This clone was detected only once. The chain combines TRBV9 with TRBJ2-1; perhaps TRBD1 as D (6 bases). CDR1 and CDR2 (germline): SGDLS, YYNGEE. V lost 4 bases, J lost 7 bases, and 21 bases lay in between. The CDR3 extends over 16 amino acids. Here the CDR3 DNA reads TGTGCCAGCAGCCCCCCCGGGTACAGGGAAGGGAATGAGCAGTTCTTC. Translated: CASSPPGYREGNEQFF. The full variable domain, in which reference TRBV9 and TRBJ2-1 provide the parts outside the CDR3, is DSGVTQTPKHLITATGQRVTLRCSPRSGDLSVYWYQQSLDQGLQFLIQYYNGEERAKGNILERFSAQQFPDLHSELNLSSLELGDSALYFCASSPPGYREGNEQFFGPGTRLTVL.

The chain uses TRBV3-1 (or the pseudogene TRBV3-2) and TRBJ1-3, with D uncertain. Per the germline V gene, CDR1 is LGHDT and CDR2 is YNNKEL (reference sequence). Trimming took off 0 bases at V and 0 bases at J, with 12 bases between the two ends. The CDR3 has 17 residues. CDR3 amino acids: CASSQENVVLSGNTIYF. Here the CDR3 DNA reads TGTGCCAGCAGCCAAGAAAATGTAGTACTCTCTGGAAACACCATATATTTT.

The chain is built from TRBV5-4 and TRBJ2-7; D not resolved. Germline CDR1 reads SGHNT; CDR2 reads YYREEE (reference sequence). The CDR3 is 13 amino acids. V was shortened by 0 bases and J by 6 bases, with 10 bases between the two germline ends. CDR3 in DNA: TGTGCCAGCAGCTTGGATGGGTCAGGCGAGCAGTACTTC. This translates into CASSLDGSGEQYF.

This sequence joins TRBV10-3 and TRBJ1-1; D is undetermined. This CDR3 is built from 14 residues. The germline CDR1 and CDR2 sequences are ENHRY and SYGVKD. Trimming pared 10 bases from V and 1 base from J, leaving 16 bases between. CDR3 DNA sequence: TGTGCCACCACGGGAGCCTTAGGGAACACTGAAGCTTTCTTT. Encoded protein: CATTGALGNTEAFF.

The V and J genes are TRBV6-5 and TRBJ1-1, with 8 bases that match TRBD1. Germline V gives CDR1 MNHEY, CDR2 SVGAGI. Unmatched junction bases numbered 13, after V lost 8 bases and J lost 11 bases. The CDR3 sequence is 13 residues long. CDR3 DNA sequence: TGTGCCAGCCGGACAGGGTGGGATTCCTGGGCTTTCTTT. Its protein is CASRTGWDSWAFF.

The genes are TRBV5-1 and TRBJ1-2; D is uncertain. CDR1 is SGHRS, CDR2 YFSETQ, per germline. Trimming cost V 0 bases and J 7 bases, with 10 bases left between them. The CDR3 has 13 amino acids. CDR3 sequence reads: CASSLGADLGYTF. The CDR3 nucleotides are TGCGCCAGCAGCTTGGGGGCAGACCTTGGCTACACCTTC.

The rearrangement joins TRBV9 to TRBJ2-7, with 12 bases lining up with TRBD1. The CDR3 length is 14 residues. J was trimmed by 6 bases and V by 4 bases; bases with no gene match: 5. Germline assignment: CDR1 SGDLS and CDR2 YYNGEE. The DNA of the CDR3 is TGTGCCAGCAGCCCAGGGACAGGGGGCCGCGAGCAGTACTTC. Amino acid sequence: CASSPGTGGREQYF.

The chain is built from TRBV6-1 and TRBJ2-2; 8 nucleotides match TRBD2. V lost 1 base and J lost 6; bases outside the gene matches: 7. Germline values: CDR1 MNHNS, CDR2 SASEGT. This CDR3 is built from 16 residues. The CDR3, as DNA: TGTGCCAGCAGTGAAGAGGGACTAGTTTTTGCCGGGGAGCTGTTTTTT. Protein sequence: CASSEEGLVFAGELFF.

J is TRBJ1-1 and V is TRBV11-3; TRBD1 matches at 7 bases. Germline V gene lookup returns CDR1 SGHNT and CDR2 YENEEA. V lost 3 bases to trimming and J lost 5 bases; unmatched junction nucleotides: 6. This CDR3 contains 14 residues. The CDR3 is CASSFSGQKTEAFF. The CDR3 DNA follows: TGTGCCAGCAGCTTCTCGGGACAGAAGACTGAAGCTTTCTTT.

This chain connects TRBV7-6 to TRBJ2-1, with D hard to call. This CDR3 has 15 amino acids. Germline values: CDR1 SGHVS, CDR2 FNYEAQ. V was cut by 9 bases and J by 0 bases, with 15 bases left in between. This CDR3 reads CARLSGGRSYNEQFF. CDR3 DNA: TGTGCCAGACTAAGTGGCGGTCGCTCCTACAATGAGCAGTTCTTC.

The CDR3 is CASSLFELANYNEQFF. The CDR3 nucleotides read TGTGCCAGCAGCTTATTCGAACTAGCGAACTACAATGAGCAGTTCTTC. V usage is TRBV11-2 and J usage is TRBJ2-1, with 7 bases aligning to TRBD2. Germline V CDR1 and CDR2: SGHAT, FQNNGV. CDR3 length equals 16 residues. After removal of 2 bases from V and 3 bases from J, the junction contained 7 bases not matched to a gene.

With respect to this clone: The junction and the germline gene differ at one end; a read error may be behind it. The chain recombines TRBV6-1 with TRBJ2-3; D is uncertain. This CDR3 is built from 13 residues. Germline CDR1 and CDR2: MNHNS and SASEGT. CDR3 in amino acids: CASCEPQMDTQYF. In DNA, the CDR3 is TGTGCCAGCTGTGAACCCCAAATGGATACGCAGTATTTT.

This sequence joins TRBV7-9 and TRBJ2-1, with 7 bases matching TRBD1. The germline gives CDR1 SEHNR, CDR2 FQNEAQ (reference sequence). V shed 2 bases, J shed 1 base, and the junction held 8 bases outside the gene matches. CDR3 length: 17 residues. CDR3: CASSLLIGTESYNEQFF. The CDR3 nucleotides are TGTGCCAGCAGCTTATTAATCGGGACAGAATCCTACAATGAGCAGTTCTTC.

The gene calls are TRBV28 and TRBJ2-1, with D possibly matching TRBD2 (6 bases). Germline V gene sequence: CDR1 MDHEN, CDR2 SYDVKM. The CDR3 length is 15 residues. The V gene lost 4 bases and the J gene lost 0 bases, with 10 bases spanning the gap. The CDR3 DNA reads TGTGCCAGCAGTTGGGGGGTAAGCTCCTACAATGAGCAGTTCTTC. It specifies CASSWGVSSYNEQFF.

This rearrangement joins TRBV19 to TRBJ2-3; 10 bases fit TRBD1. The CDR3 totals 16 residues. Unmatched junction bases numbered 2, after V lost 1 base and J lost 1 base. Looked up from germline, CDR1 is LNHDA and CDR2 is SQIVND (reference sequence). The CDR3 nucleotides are TGTGCCAGTAGTATAGGGGGGACAGGGGGCACAGATACGCAGTATTTT. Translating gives CASSIGGTGGTDTQYF.

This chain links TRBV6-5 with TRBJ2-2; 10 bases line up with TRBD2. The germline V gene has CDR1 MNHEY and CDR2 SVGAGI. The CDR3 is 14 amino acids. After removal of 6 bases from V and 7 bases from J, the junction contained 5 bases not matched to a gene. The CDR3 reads CASRAGGPGGELFF. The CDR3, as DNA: TGTGCCAGCAGAGCGGGAGGGCCTGGCGGGGAGCTGTTTTTT.

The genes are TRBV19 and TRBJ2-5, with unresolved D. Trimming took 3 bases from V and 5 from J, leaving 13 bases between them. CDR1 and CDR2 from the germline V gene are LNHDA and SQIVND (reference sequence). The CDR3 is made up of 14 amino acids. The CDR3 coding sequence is TGTGCCAGTAGTATGTCCGGTGGGCAGGAGACCCAGTACTTC. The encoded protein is CASSMSGGQETQYF.

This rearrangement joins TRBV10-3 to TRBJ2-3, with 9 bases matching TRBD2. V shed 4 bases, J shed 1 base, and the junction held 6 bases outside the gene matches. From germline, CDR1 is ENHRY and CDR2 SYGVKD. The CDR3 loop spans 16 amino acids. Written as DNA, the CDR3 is TGTGCCATCAGTGGGGCCTGGACTAGCGGCACAGATACGCAGTATTTT. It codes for CAISGAWTSGTDTQYF.

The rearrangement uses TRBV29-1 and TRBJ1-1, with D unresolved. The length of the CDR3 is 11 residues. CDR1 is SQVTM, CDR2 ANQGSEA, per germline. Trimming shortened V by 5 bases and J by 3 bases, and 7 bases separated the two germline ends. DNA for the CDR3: TGCAGCGTTCTTCGGGACACTGAAGCTTTCTTT. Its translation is CSVLRDTEAFF.

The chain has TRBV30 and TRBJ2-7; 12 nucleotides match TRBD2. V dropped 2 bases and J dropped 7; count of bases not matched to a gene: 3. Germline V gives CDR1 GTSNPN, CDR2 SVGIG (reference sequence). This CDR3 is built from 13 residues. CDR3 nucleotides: TGTGCCTGGAGTCCTAGCGGGAGGGGTGAGCAGTACTTC. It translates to CAWSPSGRGEQYF.

CDR3 nucleotides: TGTGCCAGCATCCAGGGGGCAGGCTATGGCTACACCTTC. Translating it yields CASIQGAGYGYTF. The chain uses TRBV6-5 and TRBJ1-2; 8 bases map to TRBD1. J was trimmed by 4 bases and V by 7 bases; bases with no gene match: 5. The length of the CDR3 is 13 residues. Per the germline V gene, CDR1 is MNHEY and CDR2 is SVGAGI.